Included here is one T cell receptor (beta chain) sequence, with context. Its antigen is not known. Each subset's genomic DNA was split evenly across several immunoSEQ plates. Using immunoSEQ multiplex PCR, the repertoire was profiled, and TCRdb retains in-frame clones only, with some absent. The sample has a few million clones; more than 80% are singletons. The sample comes from a study of shared clonotypes between healthy human individuals. Notes on the study in general: Shared clonotypes across all four donors exceeded non-shared ones in generation probability.

This clonotype was sampled from a man aged 18 to 29 in good health. Sequencing input: naive CD4+ T cells sorted from blood. Indicated subset: CD45RA+ positively selected.

This CDR3 reads CASSGTGGVGEQFF. The CDR3 nucleotides are TGTGCCAGCAGCGGGACAGGGGGCGTGGGTGAGCAGTTCTTC. The gene calls are TRBV6-5 and TRBJ2-1, with 12 bases identical to TRBD1. CDR3 length equals 14 residues. The J segment lost 9 bases and the V segment lost 6 bases, leaving 6 bases of the junction unmatched. Per the germline V gene, CDR1 is MNHEY and CDR2 is SVGAGI.